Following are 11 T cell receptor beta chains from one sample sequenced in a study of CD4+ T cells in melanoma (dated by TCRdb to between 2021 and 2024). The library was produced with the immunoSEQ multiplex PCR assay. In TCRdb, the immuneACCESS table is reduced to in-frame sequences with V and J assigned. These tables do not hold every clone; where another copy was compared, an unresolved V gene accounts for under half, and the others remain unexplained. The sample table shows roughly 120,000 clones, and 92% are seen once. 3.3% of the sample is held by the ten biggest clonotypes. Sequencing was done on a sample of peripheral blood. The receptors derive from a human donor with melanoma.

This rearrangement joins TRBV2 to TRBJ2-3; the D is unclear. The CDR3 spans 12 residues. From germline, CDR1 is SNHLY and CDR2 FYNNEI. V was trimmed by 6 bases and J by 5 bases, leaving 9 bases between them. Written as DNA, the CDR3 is TGTGCCAGCAGGATAGAGAGAGATACGCAGTATTTT. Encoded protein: CASRIERDTQYF.

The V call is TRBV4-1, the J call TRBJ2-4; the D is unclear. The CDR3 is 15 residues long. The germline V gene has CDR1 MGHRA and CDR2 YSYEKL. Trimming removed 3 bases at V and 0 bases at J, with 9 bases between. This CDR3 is CASSHLALAKNIQYF. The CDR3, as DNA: TGCGCCAGCAGCCATCTTGCCCTAGCCAAAAACATTCAGTACTTC.

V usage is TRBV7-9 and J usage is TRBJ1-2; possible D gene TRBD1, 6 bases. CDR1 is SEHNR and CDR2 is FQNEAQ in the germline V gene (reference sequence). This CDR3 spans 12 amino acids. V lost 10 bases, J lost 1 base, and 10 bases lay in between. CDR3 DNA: TGTGCCATCGGGGGCCTTAACTATGGCTACACCTTC. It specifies CAIGGLNYGYTF.

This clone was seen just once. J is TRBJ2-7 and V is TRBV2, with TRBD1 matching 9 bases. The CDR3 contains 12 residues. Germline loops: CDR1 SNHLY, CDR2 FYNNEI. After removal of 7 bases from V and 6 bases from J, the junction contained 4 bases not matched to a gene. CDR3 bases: TGTGCCAGCACCCAGGACAGGGGCGAGCAGTACTTC. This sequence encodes CASTQDRGEQYF.

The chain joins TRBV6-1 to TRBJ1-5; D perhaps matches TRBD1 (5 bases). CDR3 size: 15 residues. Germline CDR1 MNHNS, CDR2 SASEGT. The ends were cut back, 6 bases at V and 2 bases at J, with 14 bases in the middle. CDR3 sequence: CASRMDTAGNQPQHF. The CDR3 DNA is TGTGCCAGCAGGATGGACACGGCCGGCAATCAGCCCCAGCATTTT.

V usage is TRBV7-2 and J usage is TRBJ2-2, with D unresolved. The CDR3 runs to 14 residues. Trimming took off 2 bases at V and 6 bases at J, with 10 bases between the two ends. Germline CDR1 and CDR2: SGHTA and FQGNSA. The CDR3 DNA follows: TGTGCCAGCAGCTTATCGCGACGGTCCGGGGAGCTGTTTTTT. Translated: CASSLSRRSGELFF.

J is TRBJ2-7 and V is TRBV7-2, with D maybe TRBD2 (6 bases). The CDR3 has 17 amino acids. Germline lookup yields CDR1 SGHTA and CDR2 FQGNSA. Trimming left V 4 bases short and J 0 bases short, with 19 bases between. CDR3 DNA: TGTGCCAGCAGCTCCAACCGAGGCGGGGTCAGCTCCTACGAGCAGTACTTC. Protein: CASSSNRGGVSSYEQYF.

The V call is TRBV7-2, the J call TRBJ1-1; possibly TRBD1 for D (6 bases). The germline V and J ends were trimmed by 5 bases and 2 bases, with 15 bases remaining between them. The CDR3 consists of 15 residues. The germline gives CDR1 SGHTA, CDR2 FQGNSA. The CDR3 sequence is CASSRTRTANTEAFF. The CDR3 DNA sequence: TGTGCCAGCAGCCGTACCCGGACAGCCAACACTGAAGCTTTCTTT.

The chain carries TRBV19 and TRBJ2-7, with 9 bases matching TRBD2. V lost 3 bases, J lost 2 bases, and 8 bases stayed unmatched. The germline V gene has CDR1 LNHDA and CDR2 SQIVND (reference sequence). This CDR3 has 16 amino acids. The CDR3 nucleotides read TGTGCCAGTAGTATGGCGCTAGCGGGGTCTACCTACGAGCAGTACTTC. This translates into CASSMALAGSTYEQYF.

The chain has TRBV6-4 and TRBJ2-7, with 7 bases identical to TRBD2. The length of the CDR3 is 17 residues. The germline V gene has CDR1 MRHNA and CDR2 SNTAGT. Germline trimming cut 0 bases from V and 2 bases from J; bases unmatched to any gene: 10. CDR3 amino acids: CASSDSFLRGDPYEQYF. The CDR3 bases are TGTGCCAGCAGTGACTCATTTTTACGGGGGGATCCCTACGAGCAGTACTTC.

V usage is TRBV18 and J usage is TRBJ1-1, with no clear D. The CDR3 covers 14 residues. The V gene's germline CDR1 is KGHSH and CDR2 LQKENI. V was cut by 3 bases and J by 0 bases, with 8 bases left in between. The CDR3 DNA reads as TGTGCCAGCTCACCGACGATGTTGAACACTGAAGCTTTCTTT. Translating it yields CASSPTMLNTEAFF.